This T cell receptor beta chain was documented in a study of breast tumors, draining lymph nodes, adjacent tissues. Germline loops: CDR1 SEHNR, CDR2 FQNEAQ (reference sequence). The V and J ends lost 6 bases and 1 base, in that order; junction bases with no gene match: 7. The CDR3 contains 16 residues. Regarding this clonotype: The antigen remains undetermined.

TCRdb itself ran the multiplex PCR reads through MiXCR, one entry per CDR3 protein. Of 60,000 to 75,000 distinct CDR3 sequences in the sample, less than 60% were seen once. Study-level results: Tumor TCR diversity was below lymph nodes but above nontumor tissue. The data were judged consistent with most tumor T cells coming from lymph node and expanding in tumor.

Sequencing input: breast tumor tissue. The receptor comes from a female donor with breast cancer. Some clones in this sample may be carry-over from other donors' samples. The chain joins TRBV7-9 to TRBJ2-3; TRBD2 aligns across 10 bases. The chain's CDR3 is CASSAGLAGGTDTQYF. CDR3 nucleotides: TGTGCCAGCAGTGCGGGCCTAGCGGGGGGCACAGATACGCAGTATTTT.